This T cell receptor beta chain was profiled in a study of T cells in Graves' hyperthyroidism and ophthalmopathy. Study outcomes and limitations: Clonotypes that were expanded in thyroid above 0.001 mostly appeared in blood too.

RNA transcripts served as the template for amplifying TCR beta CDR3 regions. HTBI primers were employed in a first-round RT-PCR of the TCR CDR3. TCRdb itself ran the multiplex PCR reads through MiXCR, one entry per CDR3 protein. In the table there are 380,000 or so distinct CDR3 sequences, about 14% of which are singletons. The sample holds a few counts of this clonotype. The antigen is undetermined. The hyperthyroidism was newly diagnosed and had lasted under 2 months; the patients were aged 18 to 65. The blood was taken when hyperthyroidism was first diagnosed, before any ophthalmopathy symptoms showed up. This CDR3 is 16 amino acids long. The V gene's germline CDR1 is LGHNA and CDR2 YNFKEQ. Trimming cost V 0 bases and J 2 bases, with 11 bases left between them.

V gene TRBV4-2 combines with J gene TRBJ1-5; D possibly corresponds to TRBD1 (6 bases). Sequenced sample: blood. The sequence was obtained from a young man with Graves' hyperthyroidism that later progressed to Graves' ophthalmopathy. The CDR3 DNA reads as TGTGCCAGCAGCCAAGATCGTCGGACAGGCAATCAGCCCCAGCATTTT. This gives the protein CASSQDRRTGNQPQHF.